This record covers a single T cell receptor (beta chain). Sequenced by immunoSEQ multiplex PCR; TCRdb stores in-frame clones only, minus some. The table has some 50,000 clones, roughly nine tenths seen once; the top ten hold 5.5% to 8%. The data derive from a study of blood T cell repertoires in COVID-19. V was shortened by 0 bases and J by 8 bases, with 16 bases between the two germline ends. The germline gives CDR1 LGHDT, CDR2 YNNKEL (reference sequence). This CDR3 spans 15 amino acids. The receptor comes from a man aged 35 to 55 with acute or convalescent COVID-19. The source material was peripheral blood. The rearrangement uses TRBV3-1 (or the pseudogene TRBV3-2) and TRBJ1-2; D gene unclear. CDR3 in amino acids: CASSQDFRPAGGYTF. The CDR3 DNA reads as TGTGCCAGCAGCCAAGATTTTCGCCCGGCCGGGGGCTACACCTTC.